The rows below give T cell receptor beta chains drawn from one sample of a study of blood T cell repertoires in COVID-19. Clones were sequenced by immunoSEQ multiplex PCR, and TCRdb holds only the in-frame ones, with some missing. The sample holds about 210,000 clones, about 88% seen once. The sample comprised peripheral blood. The receptor source for this set is a woman of 80 years or more with acute or convalescent COVID-19. The conserved cysteine and the conserved F or W are not part of the CDR3 here. Each record gives: V gene, J gene, CDR3 protein.

TRBV5-1	TRBJ2-7	ASSLAGGAYEQY
TRBV18	TRBJ1-1	ASSTGGNTEAF
TRBV7-9	TRBJ1-2	ASSPISFGTAYGYT
TRBV30	TRBJ1-5	ALEVGEWDRGTQPQH
TRBV5-5	TRBJ1-2	ASNPIGVDGYT
TRBV19	TRBJ2-7	ASSIDRAYEQY
TRBV6-5	TRBJ2-7	ASTYEGTGEYEQY
TRBV5-6	TRBJ2-1	ASSLVASGRDEQF
TRBV2	TRBJ1-6	ASTLSYNSPLH
TRBV18	TRBJ1-3	ASSPPPGQGPSRY
TRBV5-1	TRBJ2-1	ASTVLAGGRYNEQF
TRBV29-1	TRBJ2-2	SVGGQGDTGELF
TRBV18	TRBJ1-5	ASSTDRVQPQH
TRBV19	TRBJ1-3	ASSPRQAGNTIY
TRBV12-3/TRBV12-4	TRBJ1-2	ASSLGAGGYT
TRBV10-3	TRBJ1-1	AIRRTGSPNTEAF
TRBV6-1	TRBJ2-2	ASSETGLYTGELF
TRBV13	TRBJ2-2	ASSPGTGGTGELF
TRBV25-1	TRBJ1-1	ASSPGQGALEAF
TRBV5-1	TRBJ2-7	ASSFGQEYYEQY
TRBV5-4	TRBJ2-3	ASSLGLRTDTQY
TRBV29-1	TRBJ2-1	SVGLAGLTPYNEQF
TRBV29-1	TRBJ2-3	SVEGGRMIDTQY
TRBV6-5	TRBJ2-5	ASSYSAGGEETQY
TRBV11-3	TRBJ2-7	ASSLQGDSYEQY
TRBV2	TRBJ1-5	ASKGTGGLSQH
TRBV9	TRBJ1-1	ASSGRQGSMNTEAF
TRBV9	TRBJ2-2	ASSHRGDKNTGELF
TRBV24-1	TRBJ2-6	ATRINSGRASGANVLT
TRBV3-1/TRBV3-2	TRBJ2-3	ASSQGLDRAFTDTQY
TRBV29-1	TRBJ2-3	SVDQGLDTQY
TRBV6-4	TRBJ2-7	ASPGRSEQY
TRBV14	TRBJ2-7	ASSQVPGQGAGAYEQY
TRBV9	TRBJ2-7	ASSVGQGLYYEQY
TRBV19	TRBJ2-1	ASSNLAQRHNEQF
TRBV11-2	TRBJ2-2	ASRYGTGGHGELF
TRBV10-3	TRBJ2-7	ASGAQSYEQY
TRBV7-2	TRBJ2-1	ASSLTTSGDSYNEQF
TRBV5-1	TRBJ2-7	ASSLSGDTYEQY
TRBV27	TRBJ1-1	ASSLLGAMNTEAF
TRBV28	TRBJ1-5	ASPPAGQIYSNQPQH